This TCR beta chain originates from a study of T cells in Graves' hyperthyroidism and ophthalmopathy (dated by TCRdb to about 2019). Study-level background: Peripheral blood was sampled at the time of initial diagnosis, prior to any treatment. To identify distinguishing TCR V-J signatures, a discovery cohort of around 100 patients was used, comprising 43 with Graves' ophthalmopathy and 55 to 65 with stable Graves' hyperthyroidism. An independent validation cohort of around 19 hyperthyroidism patients and approximately 17 patients who later progressed to ophthalmopathy tested prospective prediction of ophthalmopathy. The 75 to 100 discovery patients were randomly divided into training and test sets at a 7:3 ratio. Thyroid tissue and blood T-cell repertoires from roughly six Graves' hyperthyroidism patients were also compared in the study. Following sampling, methimazole starting at 30 mg daily was given to hyperthyroidism patients, and high-dose intravenous methylprednisolone was given to ophthalmopathy patients. According to the paper, TCR Vbeta CDR3 sequencing was carried out on about 140 peripheral blood samples, which came from over 40 ophthalmopathy, around 74 hyperthyroidism and about 17 progressor patients. Study-level results and caveats: No statistical method was used to set the sample size in advance, and investigators knew the group allocation. In validation, the model predicted progression to ophthalmopathy a median of roughly 6.5 months before onset, with roughly 68% sensitivity and just under 75% specificity. Blood samples also contained most of the expanded thyroid clonotypes (frequency above 0.001), which suggests that blood repertoires may reflect thyroid immune responses. A model built on a 13 V-J signature distinguished ophthalmopathy from stable hyperthyroidism, reaching roughly 88% sensitivity and under 84% specificity in cross-validation and 80%/75% in testing.

From the germline V gene, CDR1 is SGHTA and CDR2 is FQGNSA. Trimmed from V: 0 bases; trimmed from J: 6 bases; junction bases lacking a gene match: 7. From its cysteine to its phenylalanine, the CDR3 spans 15 amino acids. Only CDR3 DNA remains: 45 bases, in frame from the first base. This clonotype was picked up a small number of times. Its antigen remains undetermined. No clone much larger than this one lies a single base away; base qualities are absent. The TCR beta CDR3 regions were amplified from the RNA transcripts. For the first round of RT-PCR on the TCR CDR3, the HTBI primer set was used together with the Qiagen OneStep RT-PCR kit. The libraries were constructed in a second round of multiplex PCR and then size-selected and purified. Sequencing of the libraries was done on an Illumina HiSeq2000 using paired-end 100 bp reads. Processing in the source paper ran as follows. SOAPnuke was used to process the raw data, removing reads that contained adapters or uncalled bases, had a mean Phred below 15, or lacked an exact match to the constant primer or identifier. COPE v1.2.5 was used to merge high-quality paired reads, and clonotypes were defined as unique nucleotide sequences. MiTCR v1.1 was used to align clonotypes to the IMGT TRBV, TRBD and TRBJ reference segments. Only V-J combinations with frequency above 0.0001, covering 99.2% of repertoires, were analysed. A TCS score was defined as the ratio between F50 (clonal expansion) and ExV (chaos), using BLOSUM62-based TCRdist between CDR3 peptides within each V-J. Welch's t-statistics and random forest reduced approximately 520 V-J features to 13, which were used in a naive Bayes classifier (R e1071). The public reads were reanalyzed by TCRdb: fastp trimming at Q25, MiXCR alignment, in-frame beta chains only. Each entry merges the rows of one CDR3 protein and shows their most common DNA and genes. TCRdb, not the authors, supplied the V and J calls. Here the sample has a few hundred thousand distinct CDR3 sequences; roughly 14% occur a single time. Together, the top ten hold under 8% of the sample.

Graves' hyperthyroidism was defined as stable when no progression to ophthalmopathy occurred over 18 months of follow-up. Hyperthyroidism patients were newly diagnosed, had a disease duration of under 2 months, and were aged 18 to 65 years. The study excluded patients with uncontrolled infections, other autoimmune diseases, pregnancy or lactation. Diagnoses were based on clinical symptoms, serum thyroxine and TRAb, thyroid ultrasound and orbital computed tomography. PBMCs were isolated from about 9 ml of fresh peripheral blood by Ficoll-Paque density gradient centrifugation. Trizol reagent was used to extract total RNA, and RNA quality was then checked on an Agilent 2100 Bioanalyzer.

The sequence derives from a woman aged 30 to 39 with Graves' hyperthyroidism. The chain employs TRBV7-2 and TRBJ1-2, with 7 bases in between that match TRBD1. The sequencing input was blood. The base sequence is TGTGCCAGCAGCTTAGCCCAGGGGGTTTTTAATGGCTACACCTTC. This is translated as CASSLAQGVFNGYTF. Reference TRBV7-2 and TRBJ1-2 genes cover what lies past the CDR3, so the full variable domain is GAGVSQSPSNKVTEKGKDVELRCDPISGHTALYWYRQSLGQGLEFLIYFQGNSAPDKSGLPSDRFSAERTGGSVSTLTIQRTQQEDSAVYLCASSLAQGVFNGYTFGSGTRLTVV.